Listed here is a single T cell receptor beta chain. The data originate from a study of blood T cell repertoires in COVID-19. The germline V gene has CDR1 LNHDA and CDR2 SQIVND (reference sequence). Trimming stripped 5 bases from V and 5 bases from J, with 21 bases between. The CDR3 is 16 residues long. Two consecutive negative NP/OP PCR tests, clearance, or resolved symptoms defined Cohort 3 recovery. Method: immunoSEQ multiplex PCR; TCRdb's copy keeps in-frame clones and lacks some. The table lists some 180,000 clones, 75% to 90% of them singletons. The sequenced sample was PBMCs or T cells enriched from blood (not recorded which). The J gene is TRBJ1-2, the V gene TRBV19, with D perhaps TRBD1 (6 bases). The origin of this receptor is a man in his forties who had recovered from COVID-19. The CDR3 DNA follows: TGTGCCAGTAGTCATAGGGGGTCTCATTTAAATTATGGCTACACCTTC. This gives the protein CASSHRGSHLNYGYTF.